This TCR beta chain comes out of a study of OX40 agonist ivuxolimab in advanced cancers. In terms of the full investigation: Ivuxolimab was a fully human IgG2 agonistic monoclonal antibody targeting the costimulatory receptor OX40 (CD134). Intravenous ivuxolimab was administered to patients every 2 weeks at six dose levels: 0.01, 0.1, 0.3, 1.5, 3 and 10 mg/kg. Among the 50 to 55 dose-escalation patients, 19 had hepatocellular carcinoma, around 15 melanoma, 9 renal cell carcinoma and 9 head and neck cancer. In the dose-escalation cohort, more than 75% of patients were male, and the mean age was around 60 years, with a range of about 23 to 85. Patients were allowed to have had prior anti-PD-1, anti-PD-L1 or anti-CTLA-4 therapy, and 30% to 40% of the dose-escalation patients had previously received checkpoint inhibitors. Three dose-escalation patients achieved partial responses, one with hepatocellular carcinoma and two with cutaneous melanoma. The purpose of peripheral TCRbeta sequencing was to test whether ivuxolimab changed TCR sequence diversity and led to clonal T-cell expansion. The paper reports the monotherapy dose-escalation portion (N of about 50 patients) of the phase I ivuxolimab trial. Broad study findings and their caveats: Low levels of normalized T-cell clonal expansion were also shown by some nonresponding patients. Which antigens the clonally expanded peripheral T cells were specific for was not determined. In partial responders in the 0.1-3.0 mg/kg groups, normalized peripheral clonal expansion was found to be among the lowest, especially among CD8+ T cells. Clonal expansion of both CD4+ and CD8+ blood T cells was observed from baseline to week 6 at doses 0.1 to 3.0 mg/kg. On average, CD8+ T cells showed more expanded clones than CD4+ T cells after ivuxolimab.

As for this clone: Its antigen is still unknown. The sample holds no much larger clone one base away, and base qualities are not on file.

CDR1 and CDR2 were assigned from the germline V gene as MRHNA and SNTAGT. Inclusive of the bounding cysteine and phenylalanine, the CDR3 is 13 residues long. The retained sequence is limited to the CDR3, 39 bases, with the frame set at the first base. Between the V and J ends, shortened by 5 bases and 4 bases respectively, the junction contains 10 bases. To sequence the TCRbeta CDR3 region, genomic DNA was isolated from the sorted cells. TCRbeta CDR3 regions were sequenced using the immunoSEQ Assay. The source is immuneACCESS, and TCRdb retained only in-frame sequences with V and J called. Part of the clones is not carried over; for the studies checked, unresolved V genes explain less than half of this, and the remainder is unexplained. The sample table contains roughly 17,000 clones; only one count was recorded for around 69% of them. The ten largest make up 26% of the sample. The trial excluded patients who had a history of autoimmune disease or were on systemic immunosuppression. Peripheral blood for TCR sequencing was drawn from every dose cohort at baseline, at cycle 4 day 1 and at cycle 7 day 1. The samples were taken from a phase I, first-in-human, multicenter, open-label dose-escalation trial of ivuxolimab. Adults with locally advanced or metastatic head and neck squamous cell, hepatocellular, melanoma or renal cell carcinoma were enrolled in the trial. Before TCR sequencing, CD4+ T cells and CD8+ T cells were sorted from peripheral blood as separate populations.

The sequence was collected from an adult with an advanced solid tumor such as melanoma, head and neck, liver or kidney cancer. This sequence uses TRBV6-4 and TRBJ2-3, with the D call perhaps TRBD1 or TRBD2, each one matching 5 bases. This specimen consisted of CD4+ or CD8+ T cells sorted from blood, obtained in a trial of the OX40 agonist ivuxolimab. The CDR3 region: CASSKLGADTQYF. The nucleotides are TGTGCCAGCAGTAAACTGGGGGCAGATACGCAGTATTTT.